This T cell receptor (beta chain) was sequenced in a study of cytomegalovirus exposure and HLA in healthy donors. This clone was counted only a few times. Its antigen is unknown. Whole-study results and caveats: A highly shared variant cluster was judged a likely technical artifact. The study assumed roughly uniform donor sequencing depth for presence/absence analyses.

The CDR3 contains 13 residues. Looked up from germline, CDR1 is GTSNPN and CDR2 is SVGIG (reference sequence). V was cut by 3 bases and J by 0 bases, with 8 bases left in between. Vbeta (60) and Jbeta (13) primers were used in the PCR. The table came from immunoSEQ multiplex PCR; TCRdb's copy has only in-frame clones and leaves some out. The sample carries tens of thousands of clones, around 85% recorded once. The specimen was PBMCs. The chain couples TRBV30 to TRBJ1-2, with unresolved D. This clonotype was obtained from a girl aged 2 to 9 in good health and CMV-seropositive. The CDR3 here is CAWSPSPNYGYTF. CDR3 sequence (DNA): TGTGCCTGGAGCCCCTCCCCTAACTATGGCTACACCTTC.